This entry features one T cell receptor beta chain sequence. The antigen is unknown. J gave up 9 bases and V 1 base, and 12 bases lay outside the gene matches. The CDR3 extends over 16 amino acids. From germline, CDR1 is MNHEY and CDR2 SMNVEV (reference sequence). Study conclusions and caveats: Tumor memory CD4+ T cell TCR gene usage was found to cluster with blood and lymph node memory CD4+ cells and with lymph node naive CD4+ cells.

TCRdb reprocessed the 5' RACE reads with MiXCR, giving one entry per CDR3 protein. The profile shows roughly 60,000 distinct CDR3 sequences, less than 30% of them singletons. Tregs were sorted as CD4+CD25+CD127-/low cells. V gene TRBV27 combines with J gene TRBJ2-5; TRBD1 matches at 9 bases. This clonotype was obtained from a female donor with breast cancer. The sample was tumor-infiltrating Tregs sorted from the breast tumor. CDR3 region: CASSLYFGDREGPQYF. The DNA for the CDR3 is TGTGCCAGCAGTTTATATTTCGGGGACAGGGAGGGGCCCCAGTACTTC.